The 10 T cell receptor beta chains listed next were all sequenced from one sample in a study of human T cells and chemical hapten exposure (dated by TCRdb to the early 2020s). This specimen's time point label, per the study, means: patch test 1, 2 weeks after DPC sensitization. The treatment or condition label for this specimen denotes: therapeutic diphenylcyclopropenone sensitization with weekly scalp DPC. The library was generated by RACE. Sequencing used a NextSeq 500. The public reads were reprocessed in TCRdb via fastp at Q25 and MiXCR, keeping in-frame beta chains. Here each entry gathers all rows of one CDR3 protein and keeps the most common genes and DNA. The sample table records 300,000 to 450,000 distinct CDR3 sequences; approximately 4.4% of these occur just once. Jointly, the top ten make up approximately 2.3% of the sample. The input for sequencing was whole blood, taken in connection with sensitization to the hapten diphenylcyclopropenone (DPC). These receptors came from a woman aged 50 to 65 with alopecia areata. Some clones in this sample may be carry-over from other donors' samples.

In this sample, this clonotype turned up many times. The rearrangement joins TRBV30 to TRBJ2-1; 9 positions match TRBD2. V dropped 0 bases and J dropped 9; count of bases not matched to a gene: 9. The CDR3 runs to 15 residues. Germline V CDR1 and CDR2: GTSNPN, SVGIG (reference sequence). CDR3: CAWSVLAGGPGEQFF. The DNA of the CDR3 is TGTGCCTGGAGTGTACTGGCGGGAGGGCCTGGTGAGCAGTTCTTC.

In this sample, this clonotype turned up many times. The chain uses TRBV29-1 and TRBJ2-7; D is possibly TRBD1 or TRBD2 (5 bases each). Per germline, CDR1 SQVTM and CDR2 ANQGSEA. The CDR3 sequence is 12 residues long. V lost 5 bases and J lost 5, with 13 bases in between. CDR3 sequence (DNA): TGCAGCGTTTCGGGGCAGGCGGACGAGCAGTACTTC. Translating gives CSVSGQADEQYF.

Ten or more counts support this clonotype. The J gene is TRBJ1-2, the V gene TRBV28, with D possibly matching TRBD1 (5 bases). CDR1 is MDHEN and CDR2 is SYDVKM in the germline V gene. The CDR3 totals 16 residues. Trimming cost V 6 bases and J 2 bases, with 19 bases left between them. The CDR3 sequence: CASSLQSGGKNYGYTF. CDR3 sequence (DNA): TGTGCCAGCAGCTTACAGTCGGGGGGGAAAAACTATGGCTACACCTTC.

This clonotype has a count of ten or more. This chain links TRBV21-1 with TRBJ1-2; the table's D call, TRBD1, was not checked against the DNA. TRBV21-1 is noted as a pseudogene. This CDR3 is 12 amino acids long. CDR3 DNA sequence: TGTGCCAGCAGAGGAGGGGGCTATGGCTACACCTTC. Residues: CASRGGGYGYTF.

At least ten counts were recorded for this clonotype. This CDR3 reads CASSPALADGTQYF. CDR3 nucleotides: TGTGCCAGCAGTCCGGCGCTAGCAGATGGTACGCAGTATTTT. V and J are TRBV6-5 and TRBJ2-3, with D perhaps matching TRBD2 (5 bases). V shed 5 bases and J shed 8 bases, with 17 bases lying between them. Germline loops: CDR1 MNHEY, CDR2 SVGAGI. The CDR3 spans 14 residues.

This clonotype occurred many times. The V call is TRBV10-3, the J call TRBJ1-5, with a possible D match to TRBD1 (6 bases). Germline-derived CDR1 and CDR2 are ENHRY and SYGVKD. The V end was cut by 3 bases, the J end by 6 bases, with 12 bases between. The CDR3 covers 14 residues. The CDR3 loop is CAISDMGGTQPQHF. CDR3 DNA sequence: TGTGCCATCAGTGATATGGGGGGCACTCAGCCCCAGCATTTT.

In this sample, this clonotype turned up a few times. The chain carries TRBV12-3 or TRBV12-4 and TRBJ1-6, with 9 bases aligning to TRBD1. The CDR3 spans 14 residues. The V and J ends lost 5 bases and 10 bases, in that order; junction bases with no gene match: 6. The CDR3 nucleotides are TGTGCCAGCAGTAAAACAGGGGGCGGGTCACCCCTCCACTTT. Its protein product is CASSKTGGGSPLHF.

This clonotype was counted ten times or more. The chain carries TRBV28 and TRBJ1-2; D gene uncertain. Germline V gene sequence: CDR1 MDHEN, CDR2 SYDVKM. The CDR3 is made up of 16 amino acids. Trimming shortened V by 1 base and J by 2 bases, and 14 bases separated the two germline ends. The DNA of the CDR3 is TGTGCCAGCAGTTTATACGGGCCAGGAGAAAACTATGGCTACACCTTC. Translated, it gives CASSLYGPGENYGYTF.

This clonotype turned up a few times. CDR3 in DNA: TGCAGTGCTAGGGCAGGGACGATCGAAGTGTACACTGAAGCTTTCTTT. Translation gives CSARAGTIEVYTEAFF. This chain joins TRBV20-1 and TRBJ1-1; a possible D gene is TRBD1 (5 bases). Trimming took off 3 bases at V and 3 bases at J, with 20 bases between the two ends. Germline CDR1 DFQATT, CDR2 SNEGSKA (reference sequence). The CDR3 covers 16 residues.

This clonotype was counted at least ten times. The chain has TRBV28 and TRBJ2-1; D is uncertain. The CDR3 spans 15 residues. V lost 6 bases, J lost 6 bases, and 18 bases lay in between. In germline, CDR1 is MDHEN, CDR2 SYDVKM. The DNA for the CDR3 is TGTGCCAGCAGCCCTGCGATCCCCTTGACCAATGAGCAGTTCTTC. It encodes CASSPAIPLTNEQFF.